This note documents a single T cell receptor beta chain sequence. These data belong to a study of cytomegalovirus exposure and HLA in healthy donors. Study summary: Researchers found that roughly 81% of around 400 genotyped donors fell within the Caucasian-associated ancestry cluster.

The PCR had 60 Vbeta and 13 Jbeta primers. Produced via immunoSEQ multiplex PCR; TCRdb's table is partial and in-frame only. The sample has under 200,000 clones; approximately 75% are singletons. Donors were ostensibly healthy at sampling, although undocumented immune exposures were probable. The germline V gene encodes CDR1 SGHRS and CDR2 YFSETQ. V shed 7 bases and J shed 1 base, with 21 bases lying between them. The CDR3 consists of 18 residues. The chain combines TRBV5-1 with TRBJ2-6; unclear D gene. The sequenced sample was PBMCs. This TCR came from a girl aged 10 to 17 in good health and CMV-seronegative. The CDR3, as DNA: TGCGCCAGCCGAGCGACTGAACTCATCGGGTCTGGGGCCAACGTCCTGACTTTC. It translates to CASRATELIGSGANVLTF. Full variable domain (missing parts from reference TRBV5-1 and TRBJ2-6): KAGVTQTPRYLIKTRGQQVTLSCSPISGHRSVSWYQQTPGQGLQFLFEYFSETQRNKGNFPGRFSGRQFSNSRSEMNVSTLELGDSALYLCASRATELIGSGANVLTFGAGSRLTVL.